The clone carrying this TCR beta chain was found a few times. What it binds is unknown. TCRdb fed the 5' RACE reads into MiXCR, producing one record per CDR3 protein. The top ten hold roughly 3% of the sample, which has approximately 590,000 distinct CDR3 sequences, nearly 10% seen once. The sample belongs to a study of identical twins. Findings and limits, study-wide: Out-of-frame alpha sequences that twins shared showed excess low generation probability.

Per the germline V gene, CDR1 is MNHNS and CDR2 is SASEGT. CDR3 length equals 16 residues. The V and J ends lost 4 bases and 7 bases respectively, with 23 bases between them. These same records also appear under a second study, on yellow fever vaccine responses in identical twins.

The sample consisted of PBMCs. The rearrangement links TRBV6-1 to TRBJ2-7; TRBD1 or TRBD2 may be the D gene (5 bases each). The receptor comes from a woman aged 18-29 years in good health. The CDR3 is CASSGGTSQTAYEQYF. The CDR3 coding sequence is TGTGCCAGCAGTGGGGGGACCTCCCAAACAGCTTATGAGCAGTACTTC.